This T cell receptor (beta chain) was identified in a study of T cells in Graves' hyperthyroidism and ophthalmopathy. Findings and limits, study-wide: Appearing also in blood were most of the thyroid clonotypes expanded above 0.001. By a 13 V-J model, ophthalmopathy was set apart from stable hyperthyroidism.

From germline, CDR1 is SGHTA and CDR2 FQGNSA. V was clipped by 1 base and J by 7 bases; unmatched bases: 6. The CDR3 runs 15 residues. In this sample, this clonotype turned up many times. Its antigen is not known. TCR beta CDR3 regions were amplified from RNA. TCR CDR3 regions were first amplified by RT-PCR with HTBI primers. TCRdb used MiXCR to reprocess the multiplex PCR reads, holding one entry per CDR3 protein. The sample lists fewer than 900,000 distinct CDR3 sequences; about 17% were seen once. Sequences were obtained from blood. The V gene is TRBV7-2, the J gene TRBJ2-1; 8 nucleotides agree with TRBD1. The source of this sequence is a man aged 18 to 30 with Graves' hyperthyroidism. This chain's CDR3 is CASSLGTGGWNEQFF. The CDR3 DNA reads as TGTGCCAGCAGCTTAGGCACAGGGGGGTGGAATGAGCAGTTCTTC.